This is a list of T cell receptor beta chains from one sample in a study of cytomegalovirus exposure and HLA in healthy donors. Profiling relied on immunoSEQ multiplex PCR, and the TCRdb table lists in-frame clones only, not all of them. The data contain roughly 120,000 clones, approximately 80% of them singletons. Sequenced input: PBMCs. The receptors come from a woman in her thirties in good health and CMV-seronegative. CDR3s include the opening cysteine and the closing phenylalanine or tryptophan. D genes are given only for firm matches. Size tells how often a clone was seen (once, few, many) or the class of an expanded clone, and some rows leave it out.

j_call v_call d_call clone_size cdr3_aa cdr3_nt
TRBJ1-4 TRBV7-8 - - CASSLATAYEKLFF TGTGCCAGCAGCTTAGCGACAGCCTATGAAAAACTGTTTTTT
TRBJ1-4 TRBV7-9 TRBD1 few CASSTGTGNEKLFF TGTGCCAGCAGTACCGGGACAGGGAATGAAAAACTGTTTTTT
TRBJ2-2 TRBV9 - - CASSVELVRSGELFF TGTGCCAGCAGCGTAGAGCTAGTGAGGTCTGGGGAGCTGTTTTTT
TRBJ2-1 TRBV28 - few CASSPGAAGSYNEQFF TGTGCCAGCAGTCCCGGAGCGGCCGGCTCCTACAATGAGCAGTTCTTC
TRBJ1-2 TRBV7-9 - - CASSLGHLGQNYGYTF TGTGCCAGCAGCTTAGGACATCTGGGGCAGAACTATGGCTACACCTTC
TRBJ2-7 TRBV28 TRBD2 - CASSKLGLAGAYEQYF TGTGCCAGCAGCAAGTTAGGCCTAGCGGGCGCCTACGAGCAGTACTTC
TRBJ2-5 TRBV28 TRBD2 - CASSLRASGRGGETQYF TGTGCCAGCAGTTTGAGGGCTAGCGGTAGGGGCGGGGAGACCCAGTACTTC
TRBJ1-5 TRBV6-1 - - CASSPRGINQPQHF TGTGCCAGCAGCCCCCGCGGAATCAATCAGCCCCAGCATTTT
TRBJ1-1 TRBV6-5 TRBD1 - CASSSRGTGVNTEAFF TGTGCCAGCAGTTCTCGCGGGACAGGGGTGAACACTGAAGCTTTCTTT
TRBJ1-5 TRBV19 - - CASSIRGSRNQPQHF TGTGCCAGTAGTATTCGAGGATCTCGCAATCAGCCCCAGCATTTT
TRBJ1-1 TRBV4-1 - - CASSHLSTEAFF TGCGCCAGCAGCCACCTAAGCACTGAAGCTTTCTTT
TRBJ2-7 TRBV5-1 TRBD2 - CASSRRVAGGMDEQYF TGCGCCAGCAGTAGGAGGGTGGCGGGAGGAATGGACGAGCAGTACTTC
TRBJ1-2 TRBV25-1 - - CASRPQGNYGYTF TGTGCCAGCAGGCCACAGGGTAACTATGGCTACACCTTC
TRBJ2-7 TRBV7-2 TRBD2 - CASSLVGGSPAPLEQYF TGTGCCAGCAGCTTAGTAGGCGGGAGTCCAGCCCCTCTCGAGCAGTACTTC
TRBJ1-2 TRBV19 - - CASSIRQNYGYTF TGTGCCAGTAGTATTAGACAGAACTATGGCTACACCTTC
TRBJ2-7 TRBV5-6 TRBD1 few CARTGGYEQYF TGTGCCAGGACAGGGGGCTACGAGCAGTACTTC
TRBJ2-3 TRBV27 TRBD2 - CASSPLAGAPDTQYF TGTGCCAGCAGTCCCCTAGCGGGAGCCCCAGATACGCAGTATTTT
TRBJ2-2 TRBV28 - - CASSPSGVKTGELFF TGTGCCAGCAGTCCCTCCGGGGTCAAGACCGGGGAGCTGTTTTTT
TRBJ2-3 TRBV28 TRBD1 once CASSIGTGSTDTQYF TGTGCCAGCAGTATAGGGACAGGTAGCACAGATACGCAGTATTTT
TRBJ1-3 TRBV28 TRBD1 - CASSRQGFSGNTIYF TGTGCCAGCAGTCGACAGGGCTTCTCTGGAAACACCATATATTTT
TRBJ2-1 TRBV15 - - CATSRELNNEQFF TGTGCCACCAGCAGGGAACTAAACAATGAGCAGTTCTTC
TRBJ1-6 TRBV19 - - CASSQRGQPRGSSYNSPLHF TGTGCCAGTAGCCAGAGGGGACAACCAAGGGGGAGCTCCTATAATTCACCCCTCCACTTT
TRBJ1-2 TRBV11-2 - - CASSLFAGREEGYTF TGTGCCAGCAGCTTGTTTGCCGGCAGGGAGGAAGGCTACACCTTC
TRBJ2-7 TRBV19 - once CASSTLRAEALEQYF TGTGCCAGTAGTACCTTACGTGCCGAGGCCCTCGAGCAGTACTTC
TRBJ1-5 TRBV28 - - CASSRTGNNQPQHF TGTGCCAGCAGTCGAACAGGTAACAATCAGCCCCAGCATTTT
TRBJ1-5 TRBV2 - - CASARGMSNQPQHF TGTGCCAGCGCGCGGGGTATGAGCAATCAGCCCCAGCATTTT
TRBJ2-7 TRBV19 - - CASKAAHEQYF TGTGCCAGCAAGGCGGCCCACGAGCAGTACTTC
TRBJ2-2 TRBV6-6 - - CASSYSSRALELFF TGTGCCAGCAGTTACTCGAGCAGGGCCCTGGAGCTGTTTTTT
TRBJ1-5 TRBV21-1 - - CASSKRSQPQHF TGTGCCAGCAGCAAAAGGAGTCAGCCCCAGCATTTT
TRBJ2-1 TRBV2 TRBD2 once CASRAPFSGNGYNEQFF TGTGCCAGCAGGGCTCCGTTTAGCGGGAATGGCTACAATGAGCAGTTCTTC
TRBJ1-4 TRBV2 - - CASSEARTTNEKLFF TGTGCCAGCAGTGAAGCGCGGACAACTAATGAAAAACTGTTTTTT
TRBJ2-1 TRBV30 - few CAWSALAGEQFF TGTGCCTGGAGTGCTTTGGCGGGTGAGCAGTTCTTC
TRBJ1-1 TRBV15 TRBD1 - CATSRGPRTGKNTEAFF TGTGCCACCAGCAGGGGACCCCGGACAGGGAAAAACACTGAAGCTTTCTTT
TRBJ1-4 TRBV2 - - CASTGHGKLFF TGTGCCAGCACCGGACACGGGAAACTGTTTTTT
TRBJ1-3 TRBV7-8 - - CASSLIGGETGNTIYF TGTGCCAGCAGCTTAATTGGGGGGGAAACGGGAAACACCATATATTTT
TRBJ2-4 TRBV7-9 - - CASSLGPSRMNIQYF TGTGCCAGCAGCTTAGGCCCTAGCCGTATGAACATTCAGTACTTC
TRBJ1-3 TRBV14 TRBD1 - CASSLTGIGNTIYF TGTGCCAGCAGCCTGACAGGGATTGGAAACACCATATATTTT
TRBJ1-1 TRBV11-2 - - CASSWQSRGTEAFF TGTGCCAGCAGCTGGCAGAGCCGGGGAACTGAAGCTTTCTTT
TRBJ2-7 TRBV5-4 - - CASSLGVGAYEQYF TGTGCCAGCAGCTTGGGAGTCGGAGCCTACGAGCAGTACTTC
TRBJ2-7 TRBV7-2 TRBD2 - CASSADSGGRSYEQYF TGTGCCAGCAGCGCCGATAGCGGGGGGAGGTCCTACGAGCAGTACTTC
TRBJ2-3 TRBV7-3 TRBD2 - CASSPRGPRGDTDTQYF TGTGCCAGCAGCCCCCGGGGACCGCGGGGGGATACAGATACGCAGTATTTT
TRBJ1-6 TRBV18 - - CASSPSSYNSPLHF TGTGCCAGCTCACCGAGCTCCTATAATTCACCCCTCCACTTT
TRBJ2-3 TRBV28 - - CASSSLILQGPVRSDTQYF TGTGCCAGCAGCTCACTTATTTTACAGGGCCCGGTTAGATCAGATACGCAGTATTTT
TRBJ2-7 TRBV7-3 TRBD1 - CASSPAGQGDYEQYF TGTGCCAGCAGCCCAGCGGGACAGGGGGACTACGAGCAGTACTTC
TRBJ2-5 TRBV6-5 TRBD2 few CASRLAGVSSGTQYF TGTGCCAGCAGACTAGCGGGAGTTTCTTCGGGGACCCAGTACTTC
TRBJ2-7 TRBV4-1 TRBD2 - CASSQDLAGGSYEQYF TGCGCCAGCAGCCAAGATCTTGCGGGAGGTTCCTACGAGCAGTACTTC
TRBJ2-7 TRBV6-5 - - CASSYVSHSYEQYF TGTGCCAGCAGTTACGTGTCCCACTCCTACGAGCAGTACTTC
TRBJ1-1 TRBV18 TRBD1 - CASSLGQGRTEAFF TGTGCCAGCTCCCTGGGACAGGGACGTACTGAAGCTTTCTTT
TRBJ2-5 TRBV5-1 TRBD2 - CASSFGLADPRRETQYF TGCGCCAGCAGCTTTGGGCTAGCGGATCCCCGCCGAGAGACCCAGTACTTC